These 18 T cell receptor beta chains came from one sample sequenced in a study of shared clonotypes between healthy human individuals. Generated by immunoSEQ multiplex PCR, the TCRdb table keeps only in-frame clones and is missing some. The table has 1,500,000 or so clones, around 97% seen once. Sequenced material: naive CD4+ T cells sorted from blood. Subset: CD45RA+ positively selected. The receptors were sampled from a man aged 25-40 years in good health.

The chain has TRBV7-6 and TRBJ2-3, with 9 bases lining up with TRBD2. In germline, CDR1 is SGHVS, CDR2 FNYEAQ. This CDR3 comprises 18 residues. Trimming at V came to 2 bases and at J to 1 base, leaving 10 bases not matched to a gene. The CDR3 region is CASSLRGSAGGRTDTQYF. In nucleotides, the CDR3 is TGTGCCAGCAGCTTACGTGGCTCGGCGGGAGGGCGCACAGATACGCAGTATTTT.

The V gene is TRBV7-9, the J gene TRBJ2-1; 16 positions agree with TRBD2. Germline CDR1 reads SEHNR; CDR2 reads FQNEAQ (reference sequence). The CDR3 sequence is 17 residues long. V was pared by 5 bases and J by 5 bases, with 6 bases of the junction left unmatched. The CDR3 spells CASSIGTSGRDDNEQFF. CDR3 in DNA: TGTGCCAGCAGCATCGGGACTAGCGGGAGGGATGACAATGAGCAGTTCTTC. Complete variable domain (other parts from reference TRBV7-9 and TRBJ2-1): DTGVSQNPRHKITKRGQNVTFRCDPISEHNRLYWYRQTLGQGPEFLTYFQNEAQLEKSRLLSDRFSAERPKGSFSTLEIQRTEQGDSAMYLCASSIGTSGRDDNEQFFGPGTRLTVL.

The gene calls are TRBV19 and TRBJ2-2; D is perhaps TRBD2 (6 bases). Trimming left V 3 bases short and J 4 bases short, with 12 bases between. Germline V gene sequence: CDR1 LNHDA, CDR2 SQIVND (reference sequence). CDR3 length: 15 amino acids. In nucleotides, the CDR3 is TGTGCCAGTAGTATTTCCGGGAGTGGCACCGGGGAGCTGTTTTTT. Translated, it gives CASSISGSGTGELFF.

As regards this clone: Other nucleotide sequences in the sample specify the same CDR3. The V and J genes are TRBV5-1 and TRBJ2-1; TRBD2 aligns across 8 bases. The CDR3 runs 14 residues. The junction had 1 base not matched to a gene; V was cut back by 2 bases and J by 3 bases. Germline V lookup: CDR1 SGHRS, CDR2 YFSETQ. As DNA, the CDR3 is TGCGCCAGCAGCTTAAGCGGGAGCTACAATGAGCAGTTCTTC. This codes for CASSLSGSYNEQFF.

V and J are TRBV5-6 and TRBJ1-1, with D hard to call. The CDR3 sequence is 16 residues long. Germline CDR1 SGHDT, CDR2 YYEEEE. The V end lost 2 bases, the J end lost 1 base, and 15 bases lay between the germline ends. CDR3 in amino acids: CASSFYRVWRNTEAFF. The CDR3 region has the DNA TGTGCCAGCAGCTTTTACCGGGTGTGGAGGAACACTGAAGCTTTCTTT.

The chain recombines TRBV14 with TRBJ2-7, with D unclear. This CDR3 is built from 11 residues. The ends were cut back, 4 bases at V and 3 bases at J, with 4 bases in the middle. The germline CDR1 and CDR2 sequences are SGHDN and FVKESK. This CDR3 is CASSRNYEQYF. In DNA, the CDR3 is TGTGCCAGCAGCCGAAACTACGAGCAGTACTTC.

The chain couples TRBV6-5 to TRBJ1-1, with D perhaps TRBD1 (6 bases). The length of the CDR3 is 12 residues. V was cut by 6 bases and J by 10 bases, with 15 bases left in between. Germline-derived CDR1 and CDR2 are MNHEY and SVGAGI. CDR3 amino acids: CASSLGGARAFF. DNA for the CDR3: TGTGCCAGCAGCCTCGGGGGGGCCCGAGCTTTCTTT.

As DNA, the CDR3 is TGTGCCAGCAGCTCTACGCAGTTCAACACTGAAGCTTTCTTT. Protein sequence: CASSSTQFNTEAFF. The chain links TRBV2 to TRBJ1-1; no reliable D call. CDR1 and CDR2 from the germline V gene are SNHLY and FYNNEI. This CDR3 spans 14 amino acids. V lost 6 bases to trimming and J lost 2 bases, with 13 bases between them.

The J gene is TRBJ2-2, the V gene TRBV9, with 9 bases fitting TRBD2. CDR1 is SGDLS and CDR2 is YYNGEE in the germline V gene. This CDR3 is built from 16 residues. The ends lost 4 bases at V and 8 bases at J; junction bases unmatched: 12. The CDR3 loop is CASSPPSGIIRGELFF. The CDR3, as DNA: TGTGCCAGCAGCCCGCCTAGCGGGATCATAAGAGGGGAGCTGTTTTTT.

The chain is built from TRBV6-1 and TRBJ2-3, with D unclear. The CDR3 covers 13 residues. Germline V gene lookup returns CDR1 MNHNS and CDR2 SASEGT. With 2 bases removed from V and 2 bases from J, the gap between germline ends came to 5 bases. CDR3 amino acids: CASSESPTDTQYF. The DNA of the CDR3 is TGTGCCAGCAGTGAATCCCCCACAGATACGCAGTATTTT.

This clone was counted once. The CDR3, as DNA: TGTGCCAGCAGTGGTTTGCGGGGGACCACAGATACGCAGTATTTT. This translates into CASSGLRGTTDTQYF. This chain uses TRBV2 with TRBJ2-3, with 7 bases aligning to TRBD2. The CDR3 extends over 15 amino acids. The germline CDR1 and CDR2 sequences are SNHLY and FYNNEI. V was pared by 4 bases and J by 2 bases, with 6 bases of the junction left unmatched. Complete variable domain (other parts from reference TRBV2 and TRBJ2-3): EPEVTQTPSHQVTQMGQEVILRCVPISNHLYFYWYRQILGQKVEFLVSFYNNEISEKSEIFDDQFSVERPDGSNFTLKIRSTKLEDSAMYFCASSGLRGTTDTQYFGPGTRLTVL.

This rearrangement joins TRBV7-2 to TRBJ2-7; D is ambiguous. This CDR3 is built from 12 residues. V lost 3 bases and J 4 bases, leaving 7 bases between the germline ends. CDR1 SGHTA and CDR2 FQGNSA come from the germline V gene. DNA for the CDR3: TGTGCCAGCAGCTTGTTGAGGTACGAGCAGTACTTC. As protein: CASSLLRYEQYF.

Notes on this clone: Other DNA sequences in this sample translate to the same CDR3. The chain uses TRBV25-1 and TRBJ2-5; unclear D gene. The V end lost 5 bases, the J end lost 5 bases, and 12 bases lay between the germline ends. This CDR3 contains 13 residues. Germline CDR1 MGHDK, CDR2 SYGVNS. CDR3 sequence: CASSLGSLETQYF. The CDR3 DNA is TGTGCCAGCAGTTTAGGGTCACTCGAGACCCAGTACTTC. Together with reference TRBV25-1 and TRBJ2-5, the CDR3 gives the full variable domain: EADIYQTPRYLVIGTGKKITLECSQTMGHDKMYWYQQDPGMELHLIHYSYGVNSTEKGDLSSESTVSRIRTEHFPLTLESARPSHTSQYLCASSLGSLETQYFGPGTRLLVL.

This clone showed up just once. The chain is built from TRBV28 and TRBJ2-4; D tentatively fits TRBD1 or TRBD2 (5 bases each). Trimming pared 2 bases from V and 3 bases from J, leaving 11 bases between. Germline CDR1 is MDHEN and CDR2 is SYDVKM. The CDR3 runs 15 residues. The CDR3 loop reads CASSLGREYKNIQYF. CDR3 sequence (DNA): TGTGCCAGCAGTTTAGGCAGGGAGTACAAAAACATTCAGTACTTC.

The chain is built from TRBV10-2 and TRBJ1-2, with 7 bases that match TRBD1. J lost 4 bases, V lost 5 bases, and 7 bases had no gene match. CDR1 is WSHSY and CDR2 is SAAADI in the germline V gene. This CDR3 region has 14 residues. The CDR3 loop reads CASSSQGDGYGYTF. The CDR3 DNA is TGCGCCAGCAGTTCTCAGGGGGATGGCTATGGCTACACCTTC.

DNA for the CDR3: TGTGCCAGCAGAAAGGGACTAGTTGTAGATACGCAGTATTTT. Encoded protein: CASRKGLVVDTQYF. This rearrangement joins TRBV11-2 to TRBJ2-3; 8 nucleotides align to TRBD2. V trimming: 6 bases; J trimming: 5 bases; junction bases outside the gene matches: 7. Germline loops: CDR1 SGHAT, CDR2 FQNNGV. This CDR3 has 14 amino acids.

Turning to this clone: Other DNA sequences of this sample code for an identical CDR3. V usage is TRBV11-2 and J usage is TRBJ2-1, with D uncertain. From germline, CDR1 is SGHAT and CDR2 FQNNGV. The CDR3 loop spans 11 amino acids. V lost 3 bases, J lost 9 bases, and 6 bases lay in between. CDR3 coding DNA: TGTGCCAGCAGCTTGGCGGTTGAGCAGTTCTTC. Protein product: CASSLAVEQFF.

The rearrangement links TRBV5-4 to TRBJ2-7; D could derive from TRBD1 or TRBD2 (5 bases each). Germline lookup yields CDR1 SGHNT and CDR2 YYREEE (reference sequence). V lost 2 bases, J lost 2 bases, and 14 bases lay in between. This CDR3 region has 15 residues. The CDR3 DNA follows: TGTGCCAGCAGCTTATCCTCGGGGCGGCCCTACGAGCAGTACTTC. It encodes CASSLSSGRPYEQYF.